This T cell receptor (beta chain) originates from a study of cytomegalovirus exposure and HLA in healthy donors. The PCR employed 60 Vbeta primers together with 13 Jbeta primers. Profiled with immunoSEQ multiplex PCR; TCRdb holds only in-frame clones, not every one. The table has roughly 87,000 clones, more than 70% seen once. Germline CDR1 and CDR2: MNHNY and SVGAGI (reference sequence). The ends were cut back, 7 bases at V and 8 bases at J, with 17 bases in the middle. The CDR3 sequence is 13 residues long. The rearrangement joins TRBV6-6 to TRBJ1-2, with D perhaps matching TRBD1 (5 bases). The clonotype was recovered from a man aged 55 to 70 in good health and CMV-seronegative. The sample consisted of PBMCs. The CDR3 spells CASTLGGDTGYTF. The CDR3 coding sequence is TGTGCCAGCACCTTGGGGGGGGATACAGGCTACACCTTC.